This record covers a single TCR beta chain. Germline CDR1 reads SNHLY; CDR2 reads FYNNEI. V lost 7 bases and J lost 5; bases outside the gene matches: 9. The CDR3 has 15 amino acids. The data were obtained in a study of blood T cell repertoires in COVID-19. Whole-study context: Whether acute or convalescent, the COVID-19 samples came from the United States, Italy and Spain.

Under the authors' procedure: From reference gene primer amplification, estimates of nucleated cell counts were derived. The protocol was immunoSEQ multiplex PCR, while the TCRdb copy is restricted to in-frame clones and leaves out a portion. V and J calls and clone size follow that table, whereas D and trimming were derived from the DNA. The sample has 650,000 to 800,000 clones; about 87% are singletons. This sequence originates from a woman between 18 and 29 years old with acute or convalescent COVID-19. The specimen was peripheral blood. The V call is TRBV2, the J call TRBJ2-7; TRBD1 agrees at 12 bases. CDR3 sequence reads: CASKGQGADVNEQYF. The CDR3 nucleotides are TGTGCCAGCAAGGGACAGGGGGCTGATGTGAACGAGCAGTACTTC. Using reference TRBV2 and TRBJ2-7 for the parts outside the CDR3, the full variable domain is EPEVTQTPSHQVTQMGQEVILRCVPISNHLYFYWYRQILGQKVEFLVSFYNNEISEKSEIFDDQFSVERPDGSNFTLKIRSTKLEDSAMYFCASKGQGADVNEQYFGPGTRLTVT.